Listed below are T cell receptor beta chains from one sample, sequenced in a study of cytomegalovirus exposure and HLA in healthy donors. Profiling relied on immunoSEQ multiplex PCR, and the TCRdb table lists in-frame clones only, not all of them. The data contain 95,000 to 150,000 clones, around 94% of them singletons. The specimen sequenced was PBMCs. These receptors originate from a woman younger than 35 in good health and CMV-seronegative. The CDR3 runs from the conserved cysteine through the conserved F or W. The D gene is left open where the match is weak. A row's size may be missing; if present it is once, few, many or a size class.

V	D	size	J	CDR3	DNA
TRBV29-1	TRBD1	once	TRBJ2-7	CSVVSFDRVTYEQYF	TGCAGCGTTGTAAGTTTTGACAGGGTGACCTACGAGCAGTACTTC
TRBV6-6	-	-	TRBJ2-3	CASSYSLAPSTDTQYF	TGTGCCAGCAGTTACTCGCTAGCACCCAGCACAGATACGCAGTATTTT
TRBV2	TRBD1	-	TRBJ1-5	CASSLQGAQMTQPQHF	TGTGCCAGCAGTTTACAGGGGGCGCAGATGACTCAGCCCCAGCATTTT
TRBV2	TRBD1	-	TRBJ1-4	CASTGRDSFNEKLFF	TGTGCCAGCACCGGCCGGGACAGTTTTAATGAAAAACTGTTTTTT
TRBV9	TRBD2	-	TRBJ2-1	CASSVGLAGGNEQFF	TGTGCCAGCAGCGTAGGACTAGCGGGGGGGAATGAGCAGTTCTTC
TRBV2	-	-	TRBJ1-1	CASCCGVLRNAEAFF	TGTGCCAGCTGTTGTGGAGTCCTCCGGAACGCTGAAGCTTTCTTT
TRBV5-1	-	-	TRBJ2-3	CASSLEGPDGAQYF	TGCGCCAGCAGCTTGGAGGGGCCCGACGGTGCGCAGTATTTT
TRBV27	TRBD1	-	TRBJ2-7	CASSPSGTVSYEQYF	TGTGCCAGCAGTCCATCCGGGACAGTTTCCTACGAGCAGTACTTC
TRBV5-1	TRBD2	-	TRBJ2-3	CASSPIGGALNTDTQYF	TGCGCCAGCAGCCCGATCGGGGGGGCCCTTAACACAGATACGCAGTATTTT
TRBV6-5	-	-	TRBJ2-5	CASSYRETQYF	TGTGCCAGCAGTTACCGGGAGACCCAGTACTTC
TRBV19	-	-	TRBJ1-5	CASSMGQGTGQPQHF	TGTGCCAGTAGTATGGGCCAGGGAACGGGTCAGCCCCAGCATTTT
TRBV27	TRBD1	-	TRBJ2-7	CATTGAFYEQYF	TGTGCCACTACAGGGGCGTTCTACGAGCAGTACTTC
TRBV14	-	-	TRBJ1-2	CASSLAASGYTF	TGTGCCAGCAGCCTGGCAGCTAGTGGCTACACCTTC
TRBV7-2	TRBD1	-	TRBJ1-2	CASKPPGQERYGYTF	TGTGCCAGCAAACCACCGGGACAGGAGCGCTATGGCTACACCTTC
TRBV5-6	-	-	TRBJ1-4	CASSLELGTRNEKLFF	TGTGCCAGCAGCTTGGAACTCGGGACACGGAATGAAAAACTGTTTTTT
TRBV30	-	-	TRBJ2-7	CACSSTGEQYF	TGTGCCTGCTCCTCGACAGGCGAGCAGTACTTC
TRBV19	-	-	TRBJ2-7	CASSIFHLDNSYEQYF	TGTGCCAGTAGTATTTTCCATTTGGACAACTCCTACGAGCAGTACTTC
TRBV4-1	TRBD2	-	TRBJ2-5	CASSPGLEETQYF	TGCGCCAGCAGCCCGGGACTAGAAGAGACCCAGTACTTC
TRBV6-6	TRBD1	-	TRBJ1-4	CASSRGTGDSEKLFF	TGTGCCAGCAGTCGAGGTACAGGGGATAGTGAAAAACTGTTTTTT
TRBV6-5	TRBD1	-	TRBJ1-2	CASSWDSQTGYTF	TGTGCCAGCAGTTGGGACAGCCAAACTGGCTACACCTTC
TRBV20-1	-	once	TRBJ2-5	CSASPQETQYF	TGCAGTGCTAGCCCTCAAGAGACCCAGTACTTC
TRBV30	-	-	TRBJ1-5	CAWSADRRDQPQHF	TGTGCCTGGAGCGCCGACAGAAGGGATCAGCCCCAGCATTTT
TRBV10-3	TRBD1	once	TRBJ2-5	CAIGPGQGIPGGTQYF	TGTGCCATTGGTCCGGGACAGGGGATTCCAGGGGGAACCCAGTACTTC
TRBV19	TRBD2	-	TRBJ2-1	CATTSGITYNEQFF	TGTGCCACCACTAGCGGGATAACCTACAATGAGCAGTTCTTC
TRBV7-9	-	-	TRBJ2-3	CASSLRSGSDTQYF	TGTGCCAGCAGCTTAAGGAGCGGATCAGATACGCAGTATTTT
TRBV7-2	-	-	TRBJ1-3	CAEGGGGGQNTIYF	TGTGCCGAGGGTGGCGGGGGAGGTCAAAACACCATATATTTT
TRBV5-1	-	-	TRBJ2-3	CASSFPQGTDTQYF	TGCGCCAGCAGCTTCCCACAGGGAACGGATACGCAGTATTTT
TRBV7-2	-	-	TRBJ2-1	CASSFGRRGRFNNEQFF	TGTGCCAGCAGCTTTGGACGTCGGGGGAGGTTCAACAATGAGCAGTTCTTC
TRBV27	-	-	TRBJ2-2	CATLTHTGELFF	TGTGCCACCTTAACTCACACCGGGGAGCTGTTTTTT
TRBV6-1	TRBD1	-	TRBJ1-2	CASRTPGGGYTF	TGTGCCAGCAGGACCCCAGGGGGGGGCTACACCTTC
TRBV30	-	-	TRBJ1-1	CAWSGTGSVKAFF	TGTGCCTGGTCAGGAACAGGTTCGGTCAAAGCTTTCTTT
TRBV27	-	-	TRBJ1-5	CASSSPSSNQPQHF	TGTGCCAGCAGTTCCCCCTCTAGCAATCAGCCCCAGCATTTT
TRBV29-1	TRBD1	once	TRBJ1-2	CSVEGQGGGYTF	TGCAGCGTTGAAGGACAGGGTGGCGGCTACACCTTC
TRBV30	TRBD1	-	TRBJ1-1	CAWIRIGTAEAFF	TGTGCCTGGATCCGAATCGGGACAGCTGAAGCTTTCTTT
TRBV19	TRBD2	-	TRBJ2-4	CASSSARAGDYIQYF	TGTGCCAGTAGTTCAGCGCGGGCGGGAGACTACATTCAGTACTTC
TRBV12-5	-	-	TRBJ1-5	CASGLANQPQHF	TGTGCTAGTGGTTTGGCGAATCAGCCCCAGCATTTT
TRBV28	-	-	TRBJ2-7	CASRNTFNYEQYF	TGTGCCAGCAGAAATACTTTCAACTACGAGCAGTACTTC